The 30 T cell receptor beta chains presented below share a single source sample, sequenced in a study of CD8 T cells in Susac syndrome. Random hexamers were used to reverse transcribe about 0.5 to 1 ug of RNA. Using its own MiXCR run on the immunoSEQ multiplex PCR reads, TCRdb lists one record per CDR3 protein. The sample holds about 180,000 distinct CDR3 sequences, over 90% seen once. The sample was CD4+ T cells from PBMCs. These receptors all come from a human donor with Susac syndrome.

The rearrangement uses TRBV29-1 and TRBJ2-5; 7 positions agree with TRBD1. The length of the CDR3 is 14 residues. Germline V lookup: CDR1 SQVTM, CDR2 ANQGSEA. The V gene end was trimmed by 4 bases and the J gene end by 0 bases; junction bases not matched to a gene: 5. Here the CDR3 DNA reads TGCAGCGTTGGGACAGGAGCGTACCAAGAGACCCAGTACTTC. This translates into CSVGTGAYQETQYF.

This chain's CDR3 is CASSRYPQGGTEAFF. CDR3 nucleotide sequence: TGCGCCAGCAGCAGATACCCACAGGGAGGCACTGAAGCTTTCTTT. This chain uses TRBV5-1 with TRBJ1-1; maybe TRBD1 (6 bases). Germline CDR1 reads SGHRS; CDR2 reads YFSETQ. The CDR3 length is 15 residues. The V end was cut by 4 bases, the J end by 4 bases, with 17 bases between.

This clonotype was observed a single time. The chain combines TRBV6-1 with TRBJ1-2, with D possibly matching TRBD1 (5 bases). Germline V gene sequence: CDR1 MNHNS, CDR2 SASEGT. This CDR3 is built from 14 residues. V lost 6 bases and J lost 3, with 14 bases in between. The CDR3 is CASSPTLGDYGYTF. The CDR3 DNA follows: TGTGCCAGCAGCCCCACCCTGGGGGACTATGGCTACACCTTC.

The rearrangement uses TRBV20-1 and TRBJ2-1, with 9 bases identical to TRBD1. This CDR3 region has 15 residues. The ends lost 6 bases at V and 7 bases at J; junction bases unmatched: 13. CDR1 is DFQATT and CDR2 is SNEGSKA in the germline V gene (reference sequence). CDR3 sequence (DNA): TGCAGTGCAGAGGTACTGGGACAGGGTAGGAATGAGCAGTTCTTC. It encodes CSAEVLGQGRNEQFF.

This rearrangement joins TRBV30 to TRBJ1-2; 8 bases are a match to TRBD1. Germline values: CDR1 GTSNPN, CDR2 SVGIG (reference sequence). The CDR3 totals 18 residues. Germline trimming cut 1 base from V and 0 bases from J; bases unmatched to any gene: 13. The DNA for the CDR3 is TGTGCCTGGAGTGCGGGCACCCGACAGGGGCCGGCTAACTATGGCTACACCTTC. Its translation: CAWSAGTRQGPANYGYTF.

The chain uses TRBV5-1 and TRBJ2-5; D is unresolved. The CDR3 is made up of 13 amino acids. CDR1 SGHRS and CDR2 YFSETQ come from the germline V gene. V was cut by 0 bases and J by 5 bases, with 8 bases left in between. CDR3 DNA sequence: TGCGCCAGCAGCTTGGTGGTGGACGAGACCCAGTACTTC. This codes for CASSLVVDETQYF.

In DNA form, the CDR3 reads TGCAGTGCTAGAGACTCCCTTGAAGACAATGAGCAGTTCTTC. Its protein product is CSARDSLEDNEQFF. This chain uses TRBV20-1 with TRBJ2-1; D unresolved. The CDR3 length is 14 residues. Trimming cost V 0 bases and J 5 bases, with 11 bases left between them. Germline-derived CDR1 and CDR2 are DFQATT and SNEGSKA (reference sequence).

The V call is TRBV3-1, the J call TRBJ2-1; 9 bases line up with TRBD2. This CDR3 comprises 14 residues. The germline V gene has CDR1 LGHDT and CDR2 YNNKEL (reference sequence). Trimming took 2 bases from V and 8 from J; bases not matched to a gene: 4. CDR3 in DNA: TGTGCCAGCAGCCAAAGGACTAGCGTAGATGAGCAGTTCTTC. Its protein product is CASSQRTSVDEQFF.

This clonotype has a single count. The chain employs TRBV7-2 and TRBJ2-1; D is possibly TRBD1 (6 bases). The CDR3 totals 16 residues. The germline V gene has CDR1 SGHTA and CDR2 FQGNSA. The V end lost 5 bases, the J end lost 2 bases, and 16 bases lay between the germline ends. The CDR3 loop is CASSPATGITYNEQFF. In DNA form, the CDR3 reads TGTGCCAGCAGCCCTGCGACAGGAATTACCTACAATGAGCAGTTCTTC. The variable domain in full, with the rest retrieved from reference TRBV7-2 and TRBJ2-1, is GAGVSQSPSNKVTEKGKDVELRCDPISGHTALYWYRQSLGQGLEFLIYFQGNSAPDKSGLPSDRFSAERTGGSVSTLTIQRTQQEDSAVYLCASSPATGITYNEQFFGPGTRLTVL.

J is TRBJ2-2 and V is TRBV29-1, with TRBD1 identical over 8 bases. This CDR3 is 17 amino acids long. Germline CDR1 reads SQVTM; CDR2 reads ANQGSEA. V was clipped by 2 bases and J by 0 bases; unmatched bases: 8. CDR3 coding DNA: TGCAGCGTTGAATCCTTTACAGGGGGACCGAACACCGGGGAGCTGTTTTTT. This translates into CSVESFTGGPNTGELFF.

The rearrangement links TRBV18 to TRBJ2-3, with D possibly TRBD1 on 5 matching bases. CDR3 size: 14 residues. Germline assignment: CDR1 KGHSH and CDR2 LQKENI. Trimming took off 0 bases at V and 4 bases at J, with 8 bases between the two ends. CDR3 protein: CASSPPAGPDTQYF. DNA for the CDR3: TGTGCCAGCTCACCACCTGCAGGGCCAGATACGCAGTATTTT.

This rearrangement joins TRBV28 to TRBJ1-5; D is uncertain. V lost 1 base and J lost 2, with 9 bases in between. The CDR3 is made up of 15 amino acids. Germline-derived CDR1 and CDR2 are MDHEN and SYDVKM. The CDR3 here is CASSLSGVRNQPQHF. In nucleotides, the CDR3 is TGTGCCAGCAGTTTATCCGGGGTTCGCAATCAGCCCCAGCATTTT.

The rearrangement joins TRBV20-1 to TRBJ2-5; the D is unclear. Trimming shortened V by 0 bases and J by 5 bases, and 19 bases separated the two germline ends. The CDR3 covers 16 residues. The germline CDR1 and CDR2 sequences are DFQATT and SNEGSKA (reference sequence). CDR3 DNA sequence: TGCAGTGCTAGAGATGGTGTACCGCGCTTGAGTGAGACCCAGTACTTC. It encodes CSARDGVPRLSETQYF.

The genes are TRBV7-2 and TRBJ2-5; 10 positions match TRBD2. The V gene's germline CDR1 is SGHTA and CDR2 FQGNSA. This CDR3 spans 16 amino acids. V trimming: 5 bases; J trimming: 1 base; junction bases outside the gene matches: 7. The CDR3 bases are TGTGCCAGCAGCCTCCAGGTAGCGGGAGGCCAAGAGACCCAGTACTTC. This sequence encodes CASSLQVAGGQETQYF.

The chain joins TRBV20-1 to TRBJ2-5; D is perhaps TRBD2 (7 bases). V gave up 5 bases and J gave up 3 bases, with 13 bases separating them. Germline CDR1 DFQATT, CDR2 SNEGSKA (reference sequence). CDR3 size: 13 residues. CDR3 in amino acids: CSALGGGEETQYF. The CDR3 bases are TGCAGTGCTCTGGGGGGGGGCGAAGAGACCCAGTACTTC.

This chain connects TRBV29-1 to TRBJ1-1; D gene ambiguous. The V gene's germline CDR1 is SQVTM and CDR2 ANQGSEA. The CDR3 contains 13 residues. V lost 2 bases and J 4 bases, leaving 11 bases between the germline ends. The CDR3 loop is CSVERPLRTEAFF. CDR3 nucleotide sequence: TGCAGCGTTGAACGGCCCCTGCGCACTGAAGCTTTCTTT.

This chain uses TRBV6-5 with TRBJ2-3; the D gene is possibly TRBD2 (6 bases). Trimming left V 0 bases short and J 6 bases short, with 13 bases between. The germline V gene has CDR1 MNHEY and CDR2 SVGAGI. The length of the CDR3 is 15 residues. The CDR3 spells CASSYSTGVGDTQYF. CDR3 bases: TGTGCCAGCAGTTACTCGACGGGGGTAGGGGATACGCAGTATTTT.

The chain has TRBV6-2 or TRBV6-3 and TRBJ2-5; D remains ambiguous. Germline assignment: CDR1 MNHEY and CDR2 SVGEGT. The CDR3 extends over 12 amino acids. Trimming pared 5 bases from V and 4 bases from J, leaving 8 bases between. CDR3 amino acids: CASSIELETQYF. CDR3 sequence (DNA): TGTGCCAGCAGTATTGAGCTAGAGACCCAGTACTTC.

The V call is TRBV12-3 or TRBV12-4, the J call TRBJ2-3; D remains ambiguous. Deletions cut 0 bases from V and 6 bases from J, with 4 bases between. This CDR3 has 12 residues. The CDR3 region has the DNA TGTGCCAGCAGTTTAGCGCTTGATACGCAGTATTTT. Translating it yields CASSLALDTQYF.

The chain is built from TRBV19 and TRBJ2-5; D remains unclear. V dropped 4 bases and J dropped 0 bases, with 6 bases sitting between them. The CDR3 loop spans 13 amino acids. Looked up from germline, CDR1 is LNHDA and CDR2 is SQIVND (reference sequence). CDR3 sequence reads: CASSNQDQETQYF. The CDR3 nucleotides are TGTGCCAGTAGTAACCAGGACCAAGAGACCCAGTACTTC.

The chain couples TRBV5-1 to TRBJ2-7; D may be TRBD1 (6 bases). The germline V and J ends were trimmed by 4 bases and 0 bases, with 14 bases remaining between them. CDR3 size: 15 residues. The germline CDR1 and CDR2 sequences are SGHRS and YFSETQ. The CDR3 nucleotides are TGCGCCAGCAGCGACTCCAGGGGCCTCTCCTACGAGCAGTACTTC. Translation gives CASSDSRGLSYEQYF. The full variable domain, rest sourced from reference TRBV5-1 and TRBJ2-7, is KAGVTQTPRYLIKTRGQQVTLSCSPISGHRSVSWYQQTPGQGLQFLFEYFSETQRNKGNFPGRFSGRQFSNSRSEMNVSTLELGDSALYLCASSDSRGLSYEQYFGPGTRLTVT.

The rearrangement uses TRBV11-2 and TRBJ1-3; D is undetermined. The V gene's germline CDR1 is SGHAT and CDR2 FQNNGV. V was clipped by 5 bases and J by 0 bases, with 8 bases between them. The CDR3 length is 14 residues. This CDR3 reads CASSPDVSGNTIYF. CDR3 nucleotides: TGTGCCAGCAGCCCGGACGTCTCTGGAAACACCATATATTTT.

Note on this clonotype: Compared with germline, one end of the junction differs, possibly owing to a read error. The J gene is TRBJ2-7, the V gene TRBV15, with D hard to call. Germline lookup yields CDR1 LNHNV and CDR2 YYDKDF (reference sequence). CDR3 size: 11 residues. CDR3 protein: CATSREGEQYF. CDR3 bases: TGTGCCACCAGCCGAGAAGGGGAGCAGTACTTC.

The chain joins TRBV4-3 to TRBJ2-2; no definite D call. Germline V gene sequence: CDR1 LGHNA, CDR2 YSLEER. Trimming took off 3 bases at V and 8 bases at J, with 16 bases between the two ends. The CDR3 covers 15 residues. In DNA form, the CDR3 reads TGCGCCAGCAGCCAGATTCCAATAACCATGGGGGAGCTGTTTTTT. The encoded protein is CASSQIPITMGELFF.

The chain employs TRBV2 and TRBJ2-6, with unresolved D. Trimming took 5 bases from V and 0 from J, leaving 14 bases between them. Germline V lookup: CDR1 SNHLY, CDR2 FYNNEI. The CDR3 loop spans 17 amino acids. The DNA for the CDR3 is TGTGCCAGCAGTAGTTCACTTCCCTCCTCTGGGGCCAACGTCCTGACTTTC. Residues: CASSSSLPSSGANVLTF.

The chain is built from TRBV7-8 and TRBJ1-2, with TRBD1 matching over 7 bases. The V segment lost 4 bases and the J segment 1 base; nucleotides outside the gene matches: 3. This CDR3 spans 14 amino acids. Germline V gene sequence: CDR1 SGHVS, CDR2 FQNEAQ. CDR3 sequence: CASSWDSSNYGYTF. CDR3 sequence (DNA): TGTGCCAGCAGCTGGGACAGTAGTAACTATGGCTACACCTTC.

The V gene is TRBV20-1, the J gene TRBJ2-3; 14 bases are a match to TRBD2. The CDR3 loop spans 15 amino acids. Per the germline V gene, CDR1 is DFQATT and CDR2 is SNEGSKA (reference sequence). J lost 5 bases, V lost 3 bases, and 4 bases had no gene match. DNA for the CDR3: TGCAGTGCTAGCAGGGGACTAGCGGGAGTAGATACGCAGTATTTT. It translates to CSASRGLAGVDTQYF.

V usage is TRBV10-3 and J usage is TRBJ2-3, with D maybe TRBD1 (6 bases). Germline V gives CDR1 ENHRY, CDR2 SYGVKD. Trimming removed 4 bases from V and 5 bases from J, with 7 bases in between. The CDR3 spans 12 residues. The DNA for the CDR3 is TGTGCCATCAGTGTAGGGGGAGATACGCAGTATTTT. Its protein is CAISVGGDTQYF.

This chain uses TRBV6-1 with TRBJ1-1; D gene ambiguous. Germline V CDR1 and CDR2: MNHNS, SASEGT. V was cut by 4 bases and J by 3 bases, with 9 bases left in between. This CDR3 spans 13 amino acids. The CDR3 loop reads CASSVVHYTEAFF. CDR3 sequence (DNA): TGTGCCAGCAGTGTTGTCCATTACACTGAAGCTTTCTTT.

The chain joins TRBV2 to TRBJ2-7; possibly TRBD2 for D (6 bases). This CDR3 region has 14 residues. The V end lost 6 bases, the J end lost 3 bases, and 15 bases lay between the germline ends. In germline, CDR1 is SNHLY, CDR2 FYNNEI. CDR3 nucleotide sequence: TGTGCCAGCAGAGGGACTCCTCCTAACTACGAGCAGTACTTC. It codes for CASRGTPPNYEQYF.